The rows below give T cell receptor beta chains drawn from one sample of a study of OX40 agonist ivuxolimab in advanced cancers. Sequenced by immunoSEQ multiplex PCR; TCRdb stores in-frame clones only, minus some. The sample lists roughly 61,000 clones; around nine tenths were seen once. This material consisted of CD4+ or CD8+ T cells sorted from blood, taken in a trial of the OX40 agonist ivuxolimab. These receptors came from an adult with an advanced solid tumor such as melanoma, head and neck, liver or kidney cancer. The conserved cysteine and the conserved F or W are not part of the CDR3 here. A D gene is named only where the DNA matches it firmly. Some rows mark clone size as missing; the rest say once, few, many or name a class of expanded clone.

. 14 TRBJ1-2 TRBV18 TRBD1 ASSPRQGSLGYGYT
. 11 TRBJ2-3 TRBV5-1 . ASSLASEDTQY
few 13 TRBJ2-7 TRBV4-1 TRBD2 ASSQGTSRDYEQY
. 14 TRBJ2-2 TRBV27 TRBD1 ASSLGDRRNTGELF
once 14 TRBJ1-1 TRBV5-4 . ASSSPLGDLNTEAF
. 15 TRBJ1-5 TRBV15 TRBD1 ATSPSGTGASNQPQH
. 11 TRBJ2-1 TRBV29-1 . SVGTSWADEQF
. 14 TRBJ2-1 TRBV9 . ASSVGGVMGFDEQF
. 13 TRBJ1-1 TRBV9 . ASSPTQGGKVEAF
. 13 TRBJ2-2 TRBV2 . ASSDVVPDAGELF
. 14 TRBJ2-7 TRBV9 . ASTPIEGYLIYEQY
. 13 TRBJ2-7 TRBV6-1 TRBD1 ASTNPTGGNYEQY